One sample yielded the 20 T cell receptor beta chains listed below, sequenced in a study of T cells in Graves' hyperthyroidism and ophthalmopathy. RNA transcripts gave rise to amplified TCR beta CDR3 regions. The HTBI primer set served for first-round RT-PCR of the TCR CDR3. TCRdb used MiXCR to reprocess the multiplex PCR reads, holding one entry per CDR3 protein. This table holds some 350,000 distinct CDR3 sequences, around 13% found once. The sequenced material came from blood. Receptors were obtained from a woman between 35 and 50 years old with Graves' ophthalmopathy.

This clonotype has ten or more counts. This sequence joins TRBV9 and TRBJ2-7; a weak D match, TRBD2 (6 bases). Between the trimmed V and J ends, which lost 2 bases and 9 bases, there was a span of 15 bases. Germline lookup yields CDR1 SGDLS and CDR2 YYNGEE. CDR3 length equals 13 residues. CDR3 loop: CASSVGMEGRQYF. The CDR3 region has the DNA TGTGCCAGCAGCGTTGGGATGGAGGGGCGGCAGTACTTC.

This clonotype was seen ten or more times. The chain uses TRBV15 and TRBJ1-1, with D possibly being TRBD1 (6 bases). CDR3 length: 15 residues. Germline-derived CDR1 and CDR2 are LNHNV and YYDKDF (reference sequence). The V end was cut by 2 bases, the J end by 3 bases, with 13 bases between. This CDR3 is CATSRTGRGDTEAFF. The CDR3 DNA reads as TGTGCCACCAGCAGAACAGGGAGGGGGGACACTGAAGCTTTCTTT.

This clonotype was observed a handful of times. A read error is possible here, since a much larger clone lies one base away. The rearrangement uses TRBV20-1 and TRBJ2-5, with 11 bases identical to TRBD2. The CDR3 is 15 residues long. CDR1 is DFQATT, CDR2 SNEGSKA, per germline (reference sequence). CDR3 DNA: TGCAGTGCTAGGGTACTAGCGGGAGAGCGAGAGACCCAGCACTTC. This sequence encodes CSARVLAGERETQHF.

In its sample, this clonotype was seen a few times. The rearrangement links TRBV20-1 to TRBJ2-7; D not certain. There are 14 residues in the CDR3. The V gene's germline CDR1 is DFQATT and CDR2 SNEGSKA (reference sequence). V shed 3 bases and J shed 2 bases, with 14 bases lying between them. The chain's CDR3 is CSASWSRYTYEQYF. The CDR3 nucleotides read TGCAGTGCTAGCTGGAGCAGATACACCTACGAGCAGTACTTC.

The V gene is TRBV4-1, the J gene TRBJ2-7; the D gene is possibly TRBD1 (5 bases). Germline loops: CDR1 MGHRA, CDR2 YSYEKL. The CDR3 contains 14 residues. Trimming took 5 bases from V and 3 from J, leaving 14 bases between them. CDR3 bases: TGCGCCAGCAGCGCCTTCACAGGAGTCTACGAGCAGTACTTC. This encodes CASSAFTGVYEQYF.

Many counts were recorded for this clonotype. This sequence joins TRBV7-9 and TRBJ2-3; no clear D gene. Trimming took off 3 bases at V and 4 bases at J, with 14 bases between the two ends. The CDR3 is made up of 15 amino acids. The germline CDR1 and CDR2 sequences are SEHNR and FQNEAQ (reference sequence). This CDR3 is CASSFGGSPADTQYF. For the CDR3, the DNA is TGTGCCAGCAGCTTCGGCGGATCGCCCGCAGATACGCAGTATTTT.

This clonotype has ten or more counts. This chain connects TRBV28 to TRBJ1-2, with 9 bases aligning to TRBD1. V was clipped by 7 bases and J by 4 bases; unmatched bases: 7. The CDR3 runs to 14 residues. Germline loops: CDR1 MDHEN, CDR2 SYDVKM. CDR3 sequence: CASTHRGRIYGYTF. CDR3 bases: TGTGCCAGCACCCACAGGGGGCGCATCTATGGCTACACCTTC.

CDR3 in amino acids: CASRQGGFEQYF. The DNA for the CDR3 is TGTGCCAGCAGACAAGGGGGGTTTGAGCAGTACTTC. The chain couples TRBV5-5 to TRBJ2-7; D may match TRBD1 or TRBD2 (6 bases each). The V end was cut by 5 bases, the J end by 7 bases, with 13 bases between. This CDR3 is 12 amino acids long. Germline V lookup: CDR1 SGHKS, CDR2 YYEKEE (reference sequence).

CDR3 sequence reads: CASSIRQSELDTQYF. The CDR3 region has the DNA TGTGCCAGTAGTATCCGGCAATCAGAATTAGATACGCAGTATTTT. The chain couples TRBV19 to TRBJ2-3; D is unresolved. There are 15 residues in the CDR3. The germline gives CDR1 LNHDA, CDR2 SQIVND (reference sequence). Trimming took 3 bases from V and 5 from J, leaving 15 bases between them.

The genes are TRBV6-1 and TRBJ2-3; TRBD2 aligns across 10 bases. Germline assignment: CDR1 MNHNS and CDR2 SASEGT. The V segment lost 7 bases and the J segment 0 bases; nucleotides outside the gene matches: 4. This CDR3 comprises 15 residues. CDR3 sequence: CASTLLAGSTDTQYF. For the CDR3, the DNA is TGTGCCAGCACCCTACTAGCGGGGAGCACAGATACGCAGTATTTT.

This clonotype came up a few times. The chain has TRBV28 and TRBJ2-7, with TRBD1 identical over 8 bases. Per germline, CDR1 MDHEN and CDR2 SYDVKM. The J segment lost 2 bases and the V segment lost 8 bases, leaving 8 bases of the junction unmatched. There are 14 residues in the CDR3. DNA for the CDR3: TGTGCCAGCCAAACAGGGGGACCCCCCTACGAGCAGTACTTC. Protein product: CASQTGGPPYEQYF. The whole variable domain, filled in from reference TRBV28 and TRBJ2-7, reads DVKVTQSSRYLVKRTGEKVFLECVQDMDHENMFWYRQDPGLGLRLIYFSYDVKMKEKGDIPEGYSVSREKKERFSLILESASTNQTSMYLCASQTGGPPYEQYFGPGTRLTVT.

At least ten counts were recorded for this clonotype. The chain is built from TRBV6-1 and TRBJ2-7; 8 bases align to TRBD1. CDR1 is MNHNS, CDR2 SASEGT, per germline. The V and J ends lost 6 bases and 9 bases, in that order; junction bases with no gene match: 7. The CDR3 extends over 12 amino acids. Written as DNA, the CDR3 is TGTGCCAGCAGGGGCCTCACAGGGGGGCAGTACTTC. It translates to CASRGLTGGQYF.

This clonotype was counted ten times or more. This chain connects TRBV28 to TRBJ2-7; 9 bases fit TRBD2. The CDR3 extends over 15 amino acids. Germline assignment: CDR1 MDHEN and CDR2 SYDVKM. Germline trimming cut 6 bases from V and 5 bases from J; bases unmatched to any gene: 11. CDR3 in DNA: TGTGCCAGCAGGCCTCTAGCGGGATCCGTGAACGAGCAGTACTTC. Translating it yields CASRPLAGSVNEQYF.

This clonotype was counted many times. This chain connects TRBV27 to TRBJ2-1; the match to TRBD1 covers 9 bases. The CDR3 contains 15 residues. Germline V CDR1 and CDR2: MNHEY, SMNVEV (reference sequence). The V and J ends lost 8 bases and 8 bases, in that order; junction bases with no gene match: 13. The CDR3 DNA reads as TGTGCCAGCCTCAGTATGTCGGACAGGGGTGATGAGCAGTTCTTC. Encoded protein: CASLSMSDRGDEQFF.

CDR3 loop: CASSQGPNSGANVLTF. The CDR3 region has the DNA TGTGCCAGCAGCCAAGGGCCCAACTCTGGGGCCAACGTCCTGACTTTC. The chain carries TRBV3-1 and TRBJ2-6; D not resolved. The germline V gene encodes CDR1 LGHDT and CDR2 YNNKEL (reference sequence). The CDR3 sequence is 16 residues long. The V gene lost 1 base and the J gene lost 0 bases, with 7 bases spanning the gap. Variable domain in full (rest from reference TRBV3-1 and TRBJ2-6): DTAVSQTPKYLVTQMGNDKSIKCEQNLGHDTMYWYKQDSKKFLKIMFSYNNKELIINETVPNRFSPKSPDKAHLNLHINSLELGDSAVYFCASSQGPNSGANVLTFGAGSRLTVL.

This clonotype was detected ten times or more. This chain uses TRBV29-1 with TRBJ1-4; unclear D gene. The CDR3 is 11 amino acids. V was pared by 3 bases and J by 10 bases, with 9 bases between. Germline CDR1 SQVTM, CDR2 ANQGSEA. The CDR3 sequence is CSVDDSGKLFF. DNA for the CDR3: TGCAGCGTTGACGACTCGGGAAAACTGTTTTTT.

V is TRBV4-2 and J is TRBJ2-5; either TRBD1 or TRBD2 may supply D (5 bases each). V was pared by 0 bases and J by 1 base, with 9 bases between. The V gene's germline CDR1 is LGHNA and CDR2 YNFKEQ. The CDR3 covers 15 residues. CDR3 amino acids: CASSQDRGSQETQYF. CDR3 DNA sequence: TGTGCCAGCAGCCAAGATCGGGGCAGCCAAGAGACCCAGTACTTC.

This clonotype has ten or more counts. This chain connects TRBV5-6 to TRBJ2-7, with D tentatively TRBD2 (6 bases). This CDR3 contains 16 residues. Per the germline V gene, CDR1 is SGHDT and CDR2 is YYEEEE. Trimming took off 3 bases at V and 1 base at J, with 17 bases between the two ends. The CDR3 bases are TGTGCCAGCAGCTGGGGGGTAGCGGAGTCGTCCTACGAGCAGTACTTC. Amino acids: CASSWGVAESSYEQYF.

This clonotype was seen repeatedly, ten times or more. The rearrangement joins TRBV28 to TRBJ2-7; D gene ambiguous. The CDR3 has 13 amino acids. The V gene lost 4 bases and the J gene lost 5 bases, with 12 bases spanning the gap. Germline V lookup: CDR1 MDHEN, CDR2 SYDVKM. The CDR3 bases are TGTGCCAGCAGTTCTAACGTTCTGGACGAGCAGTACTTC. This sequence encodes CASSSNVLDEQYF. Full variable domain (outside the CDR3, taken from reference TRBV28 and TRBJ2-7): DVKVTQSSRYLVKRTGEKVFLECVQDMDHENMFWYRQDPGLGLRLIYFSYDVKMKEKGDIPEGYSVSREKKERFSLILESASTNQTSMYLCASSSNVLDEQYFGPGTRLTVT.

This clonotype was recorded a few times. CDR3 nucleotides: TGCGCCAGCAGCTTGGATCAGGCGAACACTGAAGCTTTCTTT. Translated: CASSLDQANTEAFF. The chain has TRBV5-1 and TRBJ1-1; no reliable D call. The CDR3 runs to 14 residues. The germline V and J ends were trimmed by 0 bases and 1 base, with 7 bases remaining between them. Germline CDR1 SGHRS, CDR2 YFSETQ.